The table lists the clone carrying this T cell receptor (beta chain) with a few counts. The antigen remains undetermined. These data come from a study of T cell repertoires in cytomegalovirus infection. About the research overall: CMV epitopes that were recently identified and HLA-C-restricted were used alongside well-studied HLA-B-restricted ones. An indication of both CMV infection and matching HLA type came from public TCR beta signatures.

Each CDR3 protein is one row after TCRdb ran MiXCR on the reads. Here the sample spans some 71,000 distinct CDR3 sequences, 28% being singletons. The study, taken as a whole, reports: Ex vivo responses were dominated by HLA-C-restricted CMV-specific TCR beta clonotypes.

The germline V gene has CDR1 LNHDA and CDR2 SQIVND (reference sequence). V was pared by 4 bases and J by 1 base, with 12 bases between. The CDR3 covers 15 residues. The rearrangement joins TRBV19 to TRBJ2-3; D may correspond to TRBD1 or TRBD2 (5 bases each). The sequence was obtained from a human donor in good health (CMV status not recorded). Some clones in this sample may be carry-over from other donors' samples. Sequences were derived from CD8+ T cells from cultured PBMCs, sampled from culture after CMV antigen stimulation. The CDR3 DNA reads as TGTGCCAGTAGTACCCCCGAGGGGCGCACAGATACGCAGTATTTT. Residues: CASSTPEGRTDTQYF.